A selection of T cell receptor beta chains follows, all from one sample in a study of T cells after somatic rescue of genetic block. The method was immunoSEQ multiplex PCR; TCRdb's version includes in-frame clones alone and lacks a portion of them. The table shows tens of thousands of clones, with approximately 90% occurring only once. The sequenced material came from peripheral blood mononuclear cells (PBMCs). The receptors come from a man under 40. Each CDR3 is given with its conserved first and last residue. D genes are given only for firm matches. A row's size may be missing; if present it is once, few, many or a size class.

D: .
V: TRBV11-2
J: TRBJ2-7
size: .
CDR3: CASSGALGGAYEQYF
DNA: TGTGCCAGCAGCGGAGCACTAGGCGGAGCCTACGAGCAGTACTTC

D: .
V: TRBV4-1
J: TRBJ1-4
size: .
CDR3: CASSLRVRATNEKLFF
DNA: TGCGCCAGCAGCCTGAGGGTGCGTGCAACTAATGAAAAACTGTTTTTT

D: TRBD1
V: TRBV2
J: TRBJ1-2
size: .
CDR3: CASRGHDRGRDGYTF
DNA: TGTGCCAGCAGGGGACACGACAGGGGGCGCGATGGCTACACCTTC

D: TRBD1
V: TRBV7-6
J: TRBJ1-1
size: .
CDR3: CASSLALGQGAMAEAFF
DNA: TGTGCCAGCAGCTTAGCGCTGGGGCAGGGGGCGATGGCTGAAGCTTTCTTT

D: TRBD2
V: TRBV14
J: TRBJ2-1
size: .
CDR3: CASSQDTGLAGGNFNEQFF
DNA: TGTGCCAGCAGCCAAGATACGGGACTAGCGGGAGGGAATTTCAATGAGCAGTTCTTC

D: TRBD1
V: TRBV4-1
J: TRBJ2-3
size: .
CDR3: CASSHRAGGYTDTQYF
DNA: TGCGCCAGCAGCCATAGGGCAGGGGGATACACAGATACGCAGTATTTT

D: .
V: TRBV2
J: TRBJ1-3
size: .
CDR3: CASSPDGGGNTIYF
DNA: TGTGCCAGCAGTCCCGACGGGGGTGGAAACACCATATATTTT

D: TRBD2
V: TRBV27
J: TRBJ2-1
size: .
CDR3: CASSLSRGAYNEQFF
DNA: TGTGCCAGCAGCCTCTCACGGGGGGCCTACAATGAGCAGTTCTTC

D: .
V: TRBV10-3
J: TRBJ2-7
size: .
CDR3: CAIRGTETYEQYF
DNA: TGTGCCATCAGGGGGACCGAGACCTACGAGCAGTACTTC

D: .
V: TRBV7-2
J: TRBJ2-3
size: many
CDR3: CASSLNAARGTDTQYF
DNA: TGTGCCAGCAGCTTAAATGCGGCCCGCGGGACAGATACGCAGTATTTT

D: TRBD2
V: TRBV6-5
J: TRBJ2-7
size: .
CDR3: CASSLTSGAVYEQYF
DNA: TGTGCCAGCAGTCTAACTAGCGGAGCGGTATACGAGCAGTACTTC

D: .
V: TRBV2
J: TRBJ2-3
size: .
CDR3: CASSLGTDTQYF
DNA: TGTGCCAGCAGTCTTGGCACAGATACGCAGTATTTT

D: TRBD2
V: TRBV18
J: TRBJ2-3
size: .
CDR3: CASSSLTSGISDTQYF
DNA: TGTGCCAGCTCATCCCTAACTAGCGGGATATCAGATACGCAGTATTTT

D: TRBD1
V: TRBV30
J: TRBJ1-5
size: .
CDR3: CAWGRTGGYQPQHF
DNA: TGTGCCTGGGGAAGGACAGGGGGCTATCAGCCCCAGCATTTT

D: TRBD2
V: TRBV6-6
J: TRBJ2-5
size: .
CDR3: CASSYRGGETQYF
DNA: TGTGCCAGCAGTTATCGGGGGGGGGAGACCCAGTACTTC

D: .
V: TRBV6-6
J: TRBJ2-1
size: .
CDR3: CASSYSGGVYNEQFF
DNA: TGTGCCAGCAGTTACTCAGGGGGGGTCTACAATGAGCAGTTCTTC

D: .
V: TRBV9
J: TRBJ1-5
size: few
CDR3: CASSVLDNQPQHF
DNA: TGTGCCAGCAGCGTATTGGACAATCAGCCCCAGCATTTT

D: TRBD2
V: TRBV27
J: TRBJ2-3
size: .
CDR3: CASSSIAGSTDTQYF
DNA: TGTGCCAGCAGTTCAATAGCGGGGAGCACAGATACGCAGTATTTT

D: TRBD1
V: TRBV7-2
J: TRBJ1-3
size: .
CDR3: CASSRSVSRDRRSGNTIYF
DNA: TGTGCCAGCAGCCGTTCGGTGAGCCGGGACAGGAGGTCTGGAAACACCATATATTTT

D: TRBD1
V: TRBV27
J: TRBJ2-7
size: few
CDR3: CASRTGTGSYEQYF
DNA: TGTGCCAGCAGAACCGGGACAGGGTCCTACGAGCAGTACTTC

D: .
V: TRBV28
J: TRBJ2-3
size: .
CDR3: CASSFGQGTDTQYF
DNA: .

D: .
V: TRBV28
J: TRBJ2-3
size: once
CDR3: CASSLTSLTDTQYF
DNA: TGTGCCAGCAGTTTAACTTCTCTGACAGATACGCAGTATTTT

D: .
V: TRBV6-5
J: TRBJ2-2
size: .
CDR3: CASSIQSTGELFF
DNA: TGTGCCAGCAGCATACAGAGCACCGGGGAGCTGTTTTTT

D: .
V: TRBV6-6
J: TRBJ1-5
size: .
CDR3: CASSYSGVGNQPQHF
DNA: TGTGCCAGCAGTTACTCAGGGGTTGGCAATCAGCCCCAGCATTTT

D: .
V: TRBV18
J: TRBJ1-6
size: .
CDR3: CASSPHGTVNSPLHF
DNA: TGTGCCAGCTCACCACATGGGACGGTTAATTCACCCCTCCACTTT

D: TRBD1
V: TRBV7-9
J: TRBJ2-7
size: .
CDR3: CASSLRQGNYEQYF
DNA: TGTGCCAGCAGCTTAAGACAGGGCAACTACGAGCAGTACTTC

D: .
V: TRBV5-4
J: TRBJ2-1
size: .
CDR3: CASSRSGTSSYNEQFF
DNA: TGTGCCAGCAGCAGATCCGGGACGAGCTCCTACAATGAGCAGTTCTTC

D: TRBD2
V: TRBV11-2
J: TRBJ2-1
size: .
CDR3: CASRPLAGDYNEQFF
DNA: TGTGCCAGCAGACCTCTAGCGGGAGATTACAATGAGCAGTTCTTC

D: .
V: TRBV6-5
J: TRBJ1-2
size: .
CDR3: CASSASGEEDGYTF
DNA: TGTGCCAGCAGCGCCTCAGGAGAAGAAGATGGCTACACCTTC

D: TRBD1
V: TRBV5-1
J: TRBJ1-2
size: once
CDR3: CASSLPDRVGYTF
DNA: TGCGCCAGCAGCCTCCCGGACAGGGTTGGCTACACCTTC

D: TRBD2
V: TRBV5-1
J: TRBJ2-5
size: .
CDR3: CASSSSGGLPQETQYF
DNA: TGCGCCAGCAGCAGTAGCGGGGGTCTCCCCCAAGAGACCCAGTACTTC

D: .
V: TRBV18
J: TRBJ2-2
size: .
CDR3: CASSPTWSTNTGELFF
DNA: TGTGCCAGCTCACCTACGTGGAGTACGAACACCGGGGAGCTGTTTTTT

D: .
V: TRBV5-1
J: TRBJ2-5
size: .
CDR3: CASLGGAETQYF
DNA: TGCGCCAGCCTAGGGGGGGCCGAGACCCAGTACTTC

D: TRBD1
V: TRBV6-6
J: TRBJ2-2
size: .
CDR3: CASTTGGAGAGELFF
DNA: TGTGCCAGCACTACAGGGGGCGCAGGGGCCGGGGAGCTGTTTTTT

D: TRBD1
V: TRBV19
J: TRBJ2-7
size: few
CDR3: CASSPGTGNYEQYF
DNA: TGTGCCAGTAGTCCCGGGACAGGGAACTACGAGCAGTACTTC

D: .
V: TRBV28
J: TRBJ1-2
size: .
CDR3: CASSTNYRDGERGYTF
DNA: TGTGCCAGCAGTACCAACTACCGGGACGGAGAACGTGGCTACACCTTC

D: TRBD1
V: TRBV5-1
J: TRBJ1-1
size: .
CDR3: CASGQGDTEAFF
DNA: TGCGCCAGCGGACAGGGGGACACTGAAGCTTTCTTT

D: TRBD2
V: TRBV4-1
J: TRBJ2-7
size: .
CDR3: CASSAPAGGRESYEQYF
DNA: TGCGCCAGCAGCGCCCCCGCCGGCGGGCGGGAGAGCTACGAGCAGTACTTC

D: TRBD2
V: TRBV23-1
J: TRBJ2-5
size: .
CDR3: CASSQSGVEPGLAEETQYF
DNA: TGCGCCAGCAGTCAATCCGGAGTCGAGCCGGGACTAGCAGAAGAGACCCAGTACTTC

D: .
V: TRBV28
J: TRBJ2-3
size: .
CDR3: CASSPSGPGTDTQYF
DNA: TGTGCCAGCAGTCCCTCGGGACCCGGCACAGATACGCAGTATTTT

D: TRBD2
V: TRBV27
J: TRBJ2-7
size: .
CDR3: CASSTRTSGKTYEQYF
DNA: TGTGCCAGCAGTACCCGGACTAGCGGGAAGACTTACGAGCAGTACTTC

D: .
V: TRBV30
J: TRBJ2-2
size: .
CDR3: CAWTRDSNTGELFF
DNA: TGTGCCTGGACAAGGGATTCAAACACCGGGGAGCTGTTTTTT

D: .
V: TRBV7-9
J: TRBJ1-4
size: .
CDR3: CASSSLQSLPNEKLFF
DNA: TGTGCCAGCAGCTCATTACAAAGCCTTCCGAATGAAAAACTGTTTTTT

D: TRBD1
V: TRBV30
J: TRBJ2-7
size: .
CDR3: CAWSRDSSYEQYF
DNA: TGTGCCTGGAGTCGGGACAGCTCCTACGAGCAGTACTTC